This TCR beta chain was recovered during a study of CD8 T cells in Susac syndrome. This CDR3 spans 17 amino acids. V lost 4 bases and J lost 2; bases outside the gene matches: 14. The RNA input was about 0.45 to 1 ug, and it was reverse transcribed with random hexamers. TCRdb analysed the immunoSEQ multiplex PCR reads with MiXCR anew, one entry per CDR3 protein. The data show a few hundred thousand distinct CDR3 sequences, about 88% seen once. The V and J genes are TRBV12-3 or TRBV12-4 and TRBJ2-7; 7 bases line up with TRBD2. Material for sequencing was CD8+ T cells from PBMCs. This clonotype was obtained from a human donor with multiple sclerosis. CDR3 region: CASSWSSGGSSTYEQYF. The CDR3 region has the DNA TGTGCCAGCAGTTGGTCTTCCGGCGGGAGCTCCACCTACGAGCAGTACTTC.